The 28 T cell receptor beta chains in this list originate from one sample, sequenced in a study of shared clonotypes between healthy human individuals. Profiling relied on immunoSEQ multiplex PCR, and the TCRdb table lists in-frame clones only, not all of them. The repertoire holds approximately 720,000 clones, with roughly 70% as singletons. The sample was memory CD4+ T cells sorted from blood. Subset defined: CD45RA-negative fraction. These receptor sequences come from a woman in her twenties or thirties in good health.

Notes on this clone: The sample holds other DNA sequences that translate to the same CDR3. The V and J genes are TRBV28 and TRBJ1-2; D may be TRBD1 (5 bases). In germline, CDR1 is MDHEN, CDR2 SYDVKM. CDR3 length: 13 amino acids. V dropped 3 bases and J dropped 3 bases, with 8 bases sitting between them. The CDR3 is CASSLQGHYGYTF. CDR3 in DNA: TGTGCCAGCAGTTTGCAGGGACACTATGGCTACACCTTC.

The V call is TRBV5-1, the J call TRBJ2-1, with 8 positions matching TRBD1. The CDR3 runs 14 residues. V lost 4 bases to trimming and J lost 7 bases; unmatched junction nucleotides: 7. CDR1 is SGHRS and CDR2 is YFSETQ in the germline V gene. This CDR3 is CASSAWTGINEQFF. CDR3 DNA sequence: TGCGCCAGCAGCGCCTGGACAGGGATAAATGAGCAGTTCTTC.

V usage is TRBV5-1 and J usage is TRBJ1-1, with D possibly TRBD1 on 5 matching bases. V was clipped by 3 bases and J by 1 base, with 13 bases between them. The length of the CDR3 is 15 residues. The germline V gene has CDR1 SGHRS and CDR2 YFSETQ. The CDR3 sequence: CASSYGHERNTEAFF. The CDR3 nucleotides read TGCGCCAGCAGCTACGGACATGAGCGGAACACTGAAGCTTTCTTT.

The chain recombines TRBV5-1 with TRBJ2-4; 10 nucleotides align to TRBD1. After removal of 3 bases from V and 8 bases from J, the junction contained 5 bases not matched to a gene. Looked up from germline, CDR1 is SGHRS and CDR2 is YFSETQ. The CDR3 runs 14 residues. This CDR3 reads CASSWGQGKDIQYF. For the CDR3, the DNA is TGCGCCAGCAGCTGGGGACAGGGGAAGGACATTCAGTACTTC.

With respect to this clone: This clone may be a read error of a much larger clone one base away. J is TRBJ2-1 and V is TRBV5-6; D not resolved. The CDR3 covers 11 residues. The V and J ends lost 2 bases and 5 bases respectively, with 2 bases between them. Germline V gene sequence: CDR1 SGHDT, CDR2 YYEEEE. CDR3 in amino acids: CASSFHNEQFF. CDR3 in DNA: TGTGCCAGCAGCTTCCACAATGAGCAGTTCTTC.

V and J are TRBV7-6 and TRBJ2-5; D not certain. Trimming took off 2 bases at V and 3 bases at J, with 10 bases between the two ends. Germline assignment: CDR1 SGHVS and CDR2 FNYEAQ. The CDR3 runs 14 residues. The CDR3 region is CASSLRQLKETQYF. In nucleotides, the CDR3 is TGTGCCAGCAGCTTACGGCAGCTGAAAGAGACCCAGTACTTC.

This clone has just a few counts. Compared with germline, one end of the junction differs, possibly owing to a read error. J is TRBJ2-1 and V is TRBV18, with 8 bases matching TRBD2. Germline lookup yields CDR1 KGHSH and CDR2 LQKENI. CDR3 size: 16 residues. CDR3 sequence reads: CASSPQLAAKYNEQFF. CDR3 in DNA: TGTGCCAGCTCGCCACAACTAGCGGCGAAGTACAATGAGCAGTTCTTC.

The chain recombines TRBV4-3 with TRBJ1-4, with D maybe TRBD1 (5 bases). V was cut by 1 base and J by 4 bases, with 10 bases left in between. This CDR3 is 15 amino acids long. Germline assignment: CDR1 LGHNA and CDR2 YSLEER. The CDR3 region is CASSQGTPNNEKLFF. CDR3 coding DNA: TGCGCCAGCAGCCAAGGGACACCGAATAATGAAAAACTGTTTTTT.

This chain joins TRBV10-3 and TRBJ2-3, with TRBD1 matching over 10 bases. The CDR3 is made up of 14 amino acids. Per the germline V gene, CDR1 is ENHRY and CDR2 is SYGVKD. After removal of 5 bases from V and 3 bases from J, the junction contained 2 bases not matched to a gene. CDR3 residues: CAISRTGGTDTQYF. CDR3 coding DNA: TGTGCCATCAGTAGGACAGGGGGAACAGATACGCAGTATTTT.

The V gene is TRBV6-1, the J gene TRBJ2-1, with 9 bases fitting TRBD1. J gave up 7 bases and V 4 bases, and 8 bases lay outside the gene matches. The CDR3 is 15 residues long. The germline CDR1 and CDR2 sequences are MNHNS and SASEGT. The CDR3 loop is CASSGTGQGQNEQFF. Here the CDR3 DNA reads TGTGCCAGCAGTGGGACGGGACAGGGTCAAAATGAGCAGTTCTTC.

This clone appeared once. The chain joins TRBV6-1 to TRBJ2-7, with a possible D match to TRBD1 (6 bases). Trimming stripped 2 bases from V and 3 bases from J, with 11 bases between. Per the germline V gene, CDR1 is MNHNS and CDR2 is SASEGT. The CDR3 loop spans 14 amino acids. CDR3 region: CASSEYAGDYEQYF. CDR3 nucleotide sequence: TGTGCCAGCAGTGAATATGCAGGGGACTACGAGCAGTACTTC.

The genes are TRBV19 and TRBJ2-7, with 14 bases that match TRBD2. This CDR3 region has 16 residues. The J segment lost 3 bases and the V segment lost 7 bases, leaving 8 bases of the junction unmatched. The V gene's germline CDR1 is LNHDA and CDR2 SQIVND (reference sequence). CDR3 residues: CASKYTGTSGSYEQYF. The CDR3 DNA is TGTGCCAGTAAATATACCGGGACTAGCGGGAGCTACGAGCAGTACTTC.

The gene calls are TRBV14 and TRBJ1-6, with TRBD1 identical over 7 bases. Looked up from germline, CDR1 is SGHDN and CDR2 is FVKESK. J gave up 0 bases and V 0 bases, and 2 bases lay outside the gene matches. The CDR3 loop spans 17 amino acids. The CDR3 protein is CASSQDRGSSYNSPLHF. The CDR3, as DNA: TGTGCCAGCAGCCAAGACAGGGGGAGCTCCTATAATTCACCCCTCCACTTT.

The genes are TRBV11-2 and TRBJ2-7; 7 nucleotides line up with TRBD1. Germline CDR1 SGHAT, CDR2 FQNNGV. Trimming removed 5 bases from V and 3 bases from J; junction bases left unmatched: 4. CDR3 length: 13 residues. CDR3 in amino acids: CASSRDRFYEQYF. CDR3 bases: TGTGCCAGCAGCCGGGACAGATTCTACGAGCAGTACTTC.

CDR3 nucleotides: TGTGCCAGCAGCTACACCCAGCCTGAAGATACGCAGTATTTT. Translation gives CASSYTQPEDTQYF. The V and J genes are TRBV7-9 and TRBJ2-3; D not certain. The CDR3 totals 14 residues. Germline CDR1 and CDR2: SEHNR and FQNEAQ (reference sequence). Between the trimmed V and J ends, which lost 4 bases and 5 bases, there was a span of 13 bases.

The genes are TRBV28 and TRBJ1-2; D unresolved. Germline loops: CDR1 MDHEN, CDR2 SYDVKM. The CDR3 is made up of 13 amino acids. V dropped 9 bases and J dropped 0 bases, with 11 bases sitting between them. The CDR3, as DNA: TGTGCCAGTACCAGGTCTTCTAACTATGGCTACACCTTC. This encodes CASTRSSNYGYTF.

This chain joins TRBV18 and TRBJ2-2; no definite D call. Germline CDR1 and CDR2: KGHSH and LQKENI. CDR3 size: 16 residues. Trimming left V 3 bases short and J 0 bases short, with 11 bases between. The CDR3 sequence is CASSPSSTANTGELFF. CDR3 DNA sequence: TGTGCCAGCTCACCGTCGTCCACAGCGAACACCGGGGAGCTGTTTTTT.

The V gene is TRBV10-3, the J gene TRBJ2-3; 10 bases are a match to TRBD1. The V gene end was trimmed by 6 bases and the J gene end by 1 base; junction bases not matched to a gene: 10. Germline loops: CDR1 ENHRY, CDR2 SYGVKD. The CDR3 extends over 17 amino acids. CDR3 nucleotides: TGTGCCATCAGGGGACAGGGGATGCGCTCGGGCACAGATACGCAGTATTTT. It encodes CAIRGQGMRSGTDTQYF.

The rearrangement uses TRBV11-2 and TRBJ2-3; D is uncertain. The germline V and J ends were trimmed by 3 bases and 6 bases, with 10 bases remaining between them. Per the germline V gene, CDR1 is SGHAT and CDR2 is FQNNGV. There are 13 residues in the CDR3. The CDR3 sequence is CASSFLGGDTQYF. The CDR3 DNA sequence: TGTGCCAGCAGCTTCTTGGGTGGCGATACGCAGTATTTT.

This clone was seen a single time. V gene TRBV15 combines with J gene TRBJ1-2; weak D call: TRBD1 (6 bases). Germline values: CDR1 LNHNV, CDR2 YYDKDF (reference sequence). The CDR3 extends over 16 amino acids. Trimming shortened V by 0 bases and J by 3 bases, and 14 bases separated the two germline ends. CDR3 DNA: TGTGCCACCAGCAGAGATTCGGAAGGGGGGGACTATGGCTACACCTTC. The encoded protein is CATSRDSEGGDYGYTF.

This clone was seen only once. A far larger clone is only one base removed, so a read error is likely. The chain couples TRBV7-6 to TRBJ2-2; perhaps TRBD2 as D (6 bases). Germline CDR1 SGHVS, CDR2 FNYEAQ. V shed 0 bases and J shed 4 bases, with 6 bases lying between them. The CDR3 covers 14 residues. The CDR3 coding sequence is TGTGCCAGCAGCTTAGCGGAGGGCACCGGGGAGCTGTTTTTT. This translates into CASSLAEGTGELFF. Variable domain in full (rest from reference TRBV7-6 and TRBJ2-2): GAGVSQSPRYKVTKRGQDVALRCDPISGHVSLYWYRQALGQGPEFLTYFNYEAQQDKSGLPNDRFSAERPEGSISTLTIQRTEQRDSAMYRCASSLAEGTGELFFGEGSRLTVL.

The rearrangement joins TRBV7-9 to TRBJ2-3; D is unclear. V gave up 4 bases and J gave up 10 bases, with 9 bases separating them. This CDR3 is built from 11 residues. CDR1 and CDR2 from the germline V gene are SEHNR and FQNEAQ (reference sequence). CDR3 sequence reads: CASSSVGPQYF. CDR3 nucleotide sequence: TGTGCCAGCAGCTCGGTAGGGCCGCAGTATTTT.

The chain is built from TRBV27 and TRBJ2-1; unclear D gene. This CDR3 contains 14 residues. Germline V gene data show CDR1 as MNHEY and CDR2 as SMNVEV (reference sequence). With 5 bases removed from V and 3 bases from J, the gap between germline ends came to 11 bases. CDR3 sequence: CASSLRAGYNEQFF. The CDR3 region has the DNA TGTGCCAGCAGTCTCCGGGCTGGCTACAATGAGCAGTTCTTC.

The chain carries TRBV5-8 and TRBJ2-5; possibly TRBD2 for D (5 bases). The germline V gene encodes CDR1 SGHTS and CDR2 YDEGEE. Trimming removed 9 bases at V and 5 bases at J, with 14 bases between. CDR3 length equals 12 residues. Here the CDR3 DNA reads TGTGCCACCAAGCAGGACTGGGAGACCCAGTACTTC. This encodes CATKQDWETQYF.

V usage is TRBV5-1 and J usage is TRBJ2-7; 9 positions match TRBD2. In germline, CDR1 is SGHRS, CDR2 YFSETQ. V dropped 7 bases and J dropped 6; count of bases not matched to a gene: 8. This CDR3 has 13 residues. The CDR3 DNA follows: TGCGCCAGCCGCGTGGCGGGAGGGGCCGAGCAGTACTTC. Protein product: CASRVAGGAEQYF.

The chain joins TRBV6-1 to TRBJ2-1; D could derive from TRBD1 or TRBD2 (5 bases each). CDR1 is MNHNS and CDR2 is SASEGT in the germline V gene. V was shortened by 2 bases and J by 9 bases, with 17 bases between the two germline ends. The CDR3 covers 15 residues. CDR3 in amino acids: CASSERDPVTSEQFF. The CDR3 region has the DNA TGTGCCAGCAGTGAAAGGGACCCGGTAACATCTGAGCAGTTCTTC.

CDR3 coding DNA: TGTGCCAGCTCACCATACACTACGGGGACCTACGAGCAGTACTTC. Protein sequence: CASSPYTTGTYEQYF. The chain has TRBV18 and TRBJ2-7; maybe TRBD2 (5 bases). The germline V gene encodes CDR1 KGHSH and CDR2 LQKENI. This CDR3 has 15 amino acids. Trimming took off 2 bases at V and 2 bases at J, with 13 bases between the two ends.

This chain uses TRBV10-2 with TRBJ2-3; 7 bases match TRBD1. The CDR3 covers 15 residues. Per germline, CDR1 WSHSY and CDR2 SAAADI. V dropped 6 bases and J dropped 6; count of bases not matched to a gene: 12. In DNA form, the CDR3 reads TGCGCCAGCAGAGACGACAGGGTCGCTGGGGATACGCAGTATTTT. Translating it yields CASRDDRVAGDTQYF.